This TCR beta chain originates from a study of cytomegalovirus exposure and HLA in healthy donors. The germline CDR1 and CDR2 sequences are SGHVS and FNYEAQ. There are 16 residues in the CDR3. The J segment lost 0 bases and the V segment lost 7 bases, leaving 7 bases of the junction unmatched. Clones were sequenced by immunoSEQ multiplex PCR, and TCRdb holds only the in-frame ones, with some missing. The sample carries some 150,000 clones, roughly nine tenths recorded once. Sequenced material: PBMCs. The receptor comes from a woman younger than 30 in good health and CMV-seropositive. This chain links TRBV7-6 with TRBJ2-1, with 9 bases aligning to TRBD2. CDR3 coding DNA: TGTGCCAGCACCCAAGGAGCGGGAGGCTCCTACAATGAGCAGTTCTTC. This translates into CASTQGAGGSYNEQFF.